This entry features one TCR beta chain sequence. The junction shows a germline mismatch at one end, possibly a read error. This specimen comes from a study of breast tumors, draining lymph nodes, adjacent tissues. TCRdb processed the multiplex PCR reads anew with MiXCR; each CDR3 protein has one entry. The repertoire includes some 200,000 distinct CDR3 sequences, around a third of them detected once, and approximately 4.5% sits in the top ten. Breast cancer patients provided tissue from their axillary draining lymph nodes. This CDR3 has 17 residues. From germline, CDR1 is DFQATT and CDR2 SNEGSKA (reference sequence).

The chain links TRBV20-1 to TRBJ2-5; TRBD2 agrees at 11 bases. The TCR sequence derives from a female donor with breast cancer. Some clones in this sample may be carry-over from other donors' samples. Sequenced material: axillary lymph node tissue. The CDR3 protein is CCAFRTSGGQGQETQYF. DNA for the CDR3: TGCTGTGCTTTCCGCACTAGCGGGGGACAAGGACAAGAGACCCAGTACTTC.